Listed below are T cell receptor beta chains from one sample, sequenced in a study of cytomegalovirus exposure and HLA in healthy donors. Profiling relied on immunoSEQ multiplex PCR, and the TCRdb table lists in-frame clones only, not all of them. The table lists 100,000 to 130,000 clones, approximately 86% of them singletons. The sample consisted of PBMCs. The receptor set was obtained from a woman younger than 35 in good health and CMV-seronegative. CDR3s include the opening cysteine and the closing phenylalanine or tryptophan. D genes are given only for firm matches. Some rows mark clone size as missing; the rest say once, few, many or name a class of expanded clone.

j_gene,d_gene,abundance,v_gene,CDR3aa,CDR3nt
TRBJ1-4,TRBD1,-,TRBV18,CASSQGAEEKLFF,TGTGCCAGCTCACAGGGGGCGGAAGAAAAACTGTTTTTT
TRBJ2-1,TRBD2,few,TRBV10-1,CASSESSSGGQNEQFF,TGCGCCAGCAGTGAGTCGTCCAGCGGGGGTCAAAATGAGCAGTTCTTC
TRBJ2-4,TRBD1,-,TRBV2,CASGTDLAKNIQYF,TGTGCCAGCGGGACAGACCTAGCCAAAAACATTCAGTACTTC
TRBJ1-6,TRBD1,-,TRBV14,CASSQGRTGGSPLHF,TGTGCCAGCAGTCAAGGACGGACAGGGGGTTCACCCCTCCACTTT
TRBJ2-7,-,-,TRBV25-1,CASSGPDKSSYEQYF,TGTGCCAGCAGTGGACCGGACAAGAGCTCCTACGAGCAGTACTTC
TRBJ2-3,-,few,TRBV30,CAWSPGRDTDTQYF,TGTGCCTGGAGTCCCGGCAGGGACACAGATACGCAGTATTTT
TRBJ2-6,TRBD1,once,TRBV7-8,CASSLAGQGLAHSGANVLTF,TGTGCCAGCAGCTTAGCGGGACAGGGATTAGCTCACTCTGGGGCCAACGTCCTGACTTTC
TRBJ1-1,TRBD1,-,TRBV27,CASSFDRETEAFF,TGTGCCAGCAGTTTCGACAGGGAGACTGAAGCTTTCTTT
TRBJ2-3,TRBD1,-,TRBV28,CASRRTGLTDTQYF,TGTGCCAGCAGGAGGACAGGTCTTACAGATACGCAGTATTTT
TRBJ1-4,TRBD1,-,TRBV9,CASSEGGSGEKLFF,TGTGCCAGCAGCGAAGGGGGCAGTGGTGAAAAACTGTTTTTT
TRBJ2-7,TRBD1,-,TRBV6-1,CASIGDRSYEQYF,TGTGCCAGCATCGGGGACAGGTCCTACGAGCAGTACTTC
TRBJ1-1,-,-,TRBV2,CASRKSEIMNTEAFF,TGTGCCAGCAGAAAATCGGAGATTATGAACACTGAAGCTTTCTTT
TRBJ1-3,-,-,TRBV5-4,CASSHDRSSGNTIYF,TGTGCCAGCAGCCACGACAGGAGCTCTGGAAACACCATATATTTT
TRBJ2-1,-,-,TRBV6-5,CASSQGSYEQFF,TGTGCCAGCAGTCAGGGAAGCTATGAGCAGTTCTTC
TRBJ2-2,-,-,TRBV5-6,CASSLSDYPNTGELFF,TGTGCCAGCAGTTTATCAGACTACCCGAACACCGGGGAGCTGTTTTTT
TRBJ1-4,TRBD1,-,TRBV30,CAWSVTRGDNEKLFF,TGTGCCTGGAGTGTTACCAGGGGGGATAATGAAAAACTGTTTTTT
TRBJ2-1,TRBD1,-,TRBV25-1,CASSDPPRDSNNNEQFF,TGTGCCAGCAGTGATCCACCCCGGGACAGTAACAACAATGAGCAGTTCTTC
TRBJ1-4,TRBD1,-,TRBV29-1,CSVADRGDEKLFF,TGCAGCGTTGCGGACAGGGGGGACGAAAAACTGTTTTTT
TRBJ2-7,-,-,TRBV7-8,CASSPNSYEQYF,TGTGCCAGCAGCCCAAATTCCTACGAGCAGTACTTC
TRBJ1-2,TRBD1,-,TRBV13,CASSLGRQGELFGYTF,TGTGCCAGCAGCTTAGGTCGACAGGGGGAGTTATTTGGCTACACCTTC
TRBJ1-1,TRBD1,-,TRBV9,CASSPGDRGAEAFF,TGTGCCAGCAGCCCGGGGGACAGAGGAGCTGAAGCTTTCTTT
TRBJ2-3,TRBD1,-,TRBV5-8,CASSLWTGPSTDTQYF,TGTGCCAGCAGCTTGTGGACAGGTCCTAGCACAGATACGCAGTATTTT
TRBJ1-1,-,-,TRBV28,CASSLWRQNMNTEAFF,TGTGCCAGCAGTTTATGGCGACAGAACATGAACACTGAAGCTTTCTTT
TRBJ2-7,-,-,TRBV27,CASSLKAGTGSYEQYF,TGTGCCAGCAGTCTAAAAGCGGGGACAGGCTCCTACGAGCAGTACTTC
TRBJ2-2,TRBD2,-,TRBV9,CASSVAVAGGPNGELFF,TGTGCCAGCAGCGTAGCGGTAGCGGGGGGGCCGAACGGGGAGCTGTTTTTT
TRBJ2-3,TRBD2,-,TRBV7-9,CASSSSRRGGGADTQYF,TGTGCCAGCAGCTCTTCCCGACGGGGCGGGGGAGCAGATACGCAGTATTTT
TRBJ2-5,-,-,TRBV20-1,CSAGSETQYF,TGCAGTGCTGGCTCGGAGACCCAGTACTTC
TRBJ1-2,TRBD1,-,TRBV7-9,CASSSAGQGLYGYTF,TGTGCCAGCAGCTCGGCGGGACAGGGGCTCTATGGCTACACCTTC
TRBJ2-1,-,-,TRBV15,CATSRETGITEQFF,TGTGCCACCAGCAGAGAAACCGGGATCACTGAGCAGTTCTTC
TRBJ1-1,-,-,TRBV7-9,CASSLVAGTEAFF,TGTGCCAGCAGCTTAGTGGCAGGGACTGAAGCTTTCTTT
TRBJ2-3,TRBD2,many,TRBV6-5,CASISLAGEPYTQYF,TGTGCCAGCATCTCACTAGCGGGGGAACCATATACGCAGTATTTT
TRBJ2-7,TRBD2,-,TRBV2,CATTSTSVSYEQYF,TGTGCCACCACGTCGACTAGCGTTTCCTACGAGCAGTACTTC
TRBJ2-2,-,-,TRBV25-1,CASTPGDGELFF,TGTGCCAGCACCCCAGGGGACGGGGAGCTGTTTTTT
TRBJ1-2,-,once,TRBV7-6,CASSSTLGGASGYTF,TGTGCCAGCAGCTCCACCTTAGGGGGGGCGAGTGGCTACACCTTC
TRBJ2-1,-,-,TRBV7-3,CASSLIGGGRGKTNEQFF,TGTGCCAGCAGCTTAATAGGGGGGGGTAGGGGGAAAACCAATGAGCAGTTCTTC
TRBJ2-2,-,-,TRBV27,CASSPGNTNTGELFF,TGTGCCAGCAGTCCCGGGAATACGAACACCGGGGAGCTGTTTTTT
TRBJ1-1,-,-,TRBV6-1,CASSDQGASTEAFF,TGTGCCAGCAGTGATCAGGGTGCGAGCACTGAAGCTTTCTTT
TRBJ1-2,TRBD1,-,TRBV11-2,CASSLRETGVNGYTF,TGTGCCAGCAGCTTAAGAGAGACAGGGGTGAATGGCTACACCTTC
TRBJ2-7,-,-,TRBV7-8,CASSLATGSYEQYF,TGTGCCAGCAGCTTAGCTACTGGGAGCTACGAGCAGTACTTC
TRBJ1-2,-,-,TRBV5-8,CASSPDSYYGYTF,TGTGCCAGCAGCCCCGACAGTTACTATGGCTACACCTTC
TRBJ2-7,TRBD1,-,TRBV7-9,CASSPGTASSYEQYF,TGTGCCAGCAGCCCTGGGACAGCTAGCTCCTACGAGCAGTACTTC
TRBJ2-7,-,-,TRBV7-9,CASSLGGVSYEQYF,TGTGCCAGCAGCTTAGGGGGGGTCTCCTACGAGCAGTACTTC